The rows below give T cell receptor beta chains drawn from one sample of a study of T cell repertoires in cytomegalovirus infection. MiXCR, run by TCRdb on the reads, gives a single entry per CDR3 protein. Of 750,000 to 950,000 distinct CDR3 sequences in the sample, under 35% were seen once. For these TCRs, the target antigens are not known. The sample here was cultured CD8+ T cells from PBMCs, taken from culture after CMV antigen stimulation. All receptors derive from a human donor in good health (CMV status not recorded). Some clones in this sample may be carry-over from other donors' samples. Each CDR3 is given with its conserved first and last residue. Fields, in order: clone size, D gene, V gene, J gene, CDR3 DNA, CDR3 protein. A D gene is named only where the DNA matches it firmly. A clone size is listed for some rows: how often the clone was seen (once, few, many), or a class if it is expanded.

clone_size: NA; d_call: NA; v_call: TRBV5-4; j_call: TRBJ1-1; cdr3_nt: TGTGCCAGAAGCTTCTGGGCAGGGGCGAACACTGAAGCTTTCTTT; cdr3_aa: CARSFWAGANTEAFF
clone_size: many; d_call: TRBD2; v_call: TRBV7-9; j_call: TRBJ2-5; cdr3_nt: TGTGCCAGCAGCCCTACAATCGGGGGGACAGAGACCCAGTACTTC; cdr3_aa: CASSPTIGGTETQYF
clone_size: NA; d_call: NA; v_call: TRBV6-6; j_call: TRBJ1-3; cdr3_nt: TGTGCCAGCAGTTACGTGGTCAGGGTCCGCTCTGGAAACACCATATATTTT; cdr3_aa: CASSYVVRVRSGNTIYF
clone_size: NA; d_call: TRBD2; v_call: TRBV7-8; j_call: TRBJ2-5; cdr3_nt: TGTGCCAGCAGCTTACGAATAGCGGGTACCCTAGAGACCCAGTACTTC; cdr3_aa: CASSLRIAGTLETQYF
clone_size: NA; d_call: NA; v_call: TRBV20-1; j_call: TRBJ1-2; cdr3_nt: TGCAGTGCGGACGAAGTTATCTATGGCTACACCTTC; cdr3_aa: CSADEVIYGYTF
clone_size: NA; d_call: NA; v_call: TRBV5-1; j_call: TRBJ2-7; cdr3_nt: TGCGCCAGCAGCTTGACAGCCCCCTACGAGCAGTACTTC; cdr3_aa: CASSLTAPYEQYF
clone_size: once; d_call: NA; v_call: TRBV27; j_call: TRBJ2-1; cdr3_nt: TGTGCCAGCGGTCCAGAAAACAATCTCATCAATGAGCAGTTCTTC; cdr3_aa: CASGPENNLINEQFF
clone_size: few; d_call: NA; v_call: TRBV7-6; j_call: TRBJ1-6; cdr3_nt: TGTGCCAGCAGCTTAGGAGGGAGTACACAGGGAATGCCTAATTCACCCCTCCACTTT; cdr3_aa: CASSLGGSTQGMPNSPLHF
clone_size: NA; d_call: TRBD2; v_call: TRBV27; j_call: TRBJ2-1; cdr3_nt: TGTGCCAGCAGTTCAGTAGCGGGGGGGCCTTGGGAGCAGTTCTTC; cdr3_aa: CASSSVAGGPWEQFF
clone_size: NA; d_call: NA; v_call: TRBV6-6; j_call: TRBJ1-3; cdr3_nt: TGTGCCAGCACAAGGAGTGGATCCGGAAACACCATATATTTT; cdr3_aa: CASTRSGSGNTIYF
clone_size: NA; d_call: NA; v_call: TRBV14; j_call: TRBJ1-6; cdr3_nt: TGTGCCAGCAGCCACGGGGCAGCCCTCCACTTT; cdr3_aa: CASSHGAALHF
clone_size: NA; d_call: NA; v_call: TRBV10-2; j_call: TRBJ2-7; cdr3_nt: TGCGCCAGCAGTGAACACTCCTACGAGCAGTACTTC; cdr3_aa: CASSEHSYEQYF
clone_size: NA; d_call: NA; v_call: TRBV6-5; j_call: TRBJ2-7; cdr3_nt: TGTGCCAGCAGTCAGGATCTAGCACTCGAGCAGTACTTC; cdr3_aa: CASSQDLALEQYF
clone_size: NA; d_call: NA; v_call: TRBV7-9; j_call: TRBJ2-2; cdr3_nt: TGTGCCAGCAGCCCACGCCACGTAGACAGACCTAACACCGGGGAGCTGTTTTTT; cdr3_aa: CASSPRHVDRPNTGELFF
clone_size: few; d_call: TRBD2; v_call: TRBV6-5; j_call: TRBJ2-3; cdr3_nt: TGTGCCAGCGCCGGGGGGGAATTAGATACGCAGTATTTT; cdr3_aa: CASAGGELDTQYF
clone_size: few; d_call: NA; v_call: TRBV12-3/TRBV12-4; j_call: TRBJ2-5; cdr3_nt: TGTGCCAGCAGTCCCGCCGGGGGTGAGGAGACCCAGTACTTC; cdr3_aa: CASSPAGGEETQYF